This T cell receptor (beta chain) was identified during a study of T cells in tuberculosis. Study context: T cells were selected with CD1B tetramers loaded with glucose monomycolate.

The CDR3 consists of 12 residues. Germline-derived CDR1 and CDR2 are SGHRS and YFSETQ. Trimming removed 5 bases at V and 9 bases at J, with 15 bases between. Thawed, overnight-rested PBMC were stained with GMM-loaded CD1B tetramer, viability dye and anti-CD3, then sorted. The CD1B tetramers carried C32 glucose monomycolate purified from Rhodococcus equi. CD14-expressing monocytes were removed from PBMC before cryopreservation and sorting. Repertoires were generated with immunoSEQ multiplex PCR, while TCRdb's copy carries only in-frame clones and drops some. The sample lists nearly 60,000 clones, around 90% seen once, with just over 20% in the top ten.

The rearrangement links TRBV5-1 to TRBJ2-7; D is perhaps TRBD1 (6 bases). This receptor was taken from an adult woman with latent tuberculosis. The specimen was CD1b-GMM tetramer-negative cells sorted from PBMCs. The CDR3 region has the DNA TGCGCCAGCAGAGGAACGGACAGTAGGCAGTACTTC. This codes for CASRGTDSRQYF.